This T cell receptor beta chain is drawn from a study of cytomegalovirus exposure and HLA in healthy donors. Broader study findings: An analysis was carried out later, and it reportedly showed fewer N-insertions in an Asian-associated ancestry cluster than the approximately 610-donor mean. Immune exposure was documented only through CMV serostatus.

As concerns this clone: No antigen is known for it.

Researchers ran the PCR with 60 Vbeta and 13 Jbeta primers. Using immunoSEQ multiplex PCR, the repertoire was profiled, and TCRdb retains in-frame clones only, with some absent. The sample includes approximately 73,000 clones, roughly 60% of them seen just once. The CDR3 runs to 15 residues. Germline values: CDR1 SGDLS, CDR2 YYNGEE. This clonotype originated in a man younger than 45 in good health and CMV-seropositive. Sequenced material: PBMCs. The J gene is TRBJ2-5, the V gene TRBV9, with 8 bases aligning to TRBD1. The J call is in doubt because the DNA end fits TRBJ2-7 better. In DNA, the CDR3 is TGTGCCAGCAGCGTAGAGACAGGGGTTGGGTACGAGCAGTACTTC. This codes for CASSVETGVGYEQYF.